Below, 11 T cell receptor beta chains from the same sample are listed, as sequenced in a study of spatial heterogeneity in lung cancer. TCRdb ran MiXCR on the 5' RACE reads and lists one entry per CDR3 protein. The sample has about 52,000 distinct CDR3 sequences, less than 9% seen once. The time point here: blood at routine non-recurrence follow-up after resection. The input material, whole RNA from tumor, nontumor lung or frozen PBMC, was sequenced unsorted. This specimen consisted of PBMCs, obtained at follow-up. The receptors were gathered from a female donor with early-stage non-small cell lung cancer.

The chain joins TRBV4-1 to TRBJ1-4; D not resolved. Germline V gene sequence: CDR1 MGHRA, CDR2 YSYEKL. The CDR3 extends over 17 amino acids. Trimming removed 4 bases at V and 5 bases at J, with 20 bases between. CDR3 DNA: TGCGCCAGCAGCCGTAGGCAATCGGATATTCCGAATGAAAAACTGTTTTTT. Translated, it gives CASSRRQSDIPNEKLFF.

This clonotype was seen a few times. This chain uses TRBV12-5 with TRBJ2-3; D remains unclear. The CDR3 consists of 14 residues. Per the germline V gene, CDR1 is LGHNT and CDR2 is FRNRAP. The V end was cut by 0 bases, the J end by 3 bases, with 7 bases between. The CDR3 DNA reads TGTGCTAGTGGTTTGGTACAACTGACAGATACGCAGTATTTT. It is translated as CASGLVQLTDTQYF.

The chain is built from TRBV11-2 and TRBJ2-1; 7 positions match TRBD2. CDR1 SGHAT and CDR2 FQNNGV come from the germline V gene. V was pared by 7 bases and J by 4 bases, with 7 bases of the junction left unmatched. This CDR3 spans 14 amino acids. The CDR3 spells CASTLGGGYNEQFF. The CDR3 nucleotides are TGTGCCAGCACCCTCGGCGGGGGTTACAATGAGCAGTTCTTC.

This clonotype was seen ten or more times. The J gene is TRBJ2-6, the V gene TRBV21-1; TRBD1 is the table's D call and was not checked against the DNA. TRBV21-1 corresponds to a pseudogene. The CDR3 has 20 amino acids. The DNA for the CDR3 is TGTGCCAGCAGCAAAATGCTCCCCCCCCAGGCGGACTCTGGGGCCAACGTCCTGACTTTC. Translating gives CASSKMLPPQADSGANVLTF.

This clonotype was counted many times. This chain connects TRBV19 to TRBJ2-7; 7 nucleotides match TRBD1. The CDR3 length is 14 residues. The V and J ends lost 8 bases and 2 bases, in that order; junction bases with no gene match: 9. CDR1 and CDR2 from the germline V gene are LNHDA and SQIVND (reference sequence). The CDR3 is CASFSRDSAYEQYF. The CDR3 nucleotides are TGTGCCAGTTTTTCCCGGGACAGTGCCTACGAGCAGTACTTC. The complete variable domain, with remaining parts taken from reference TRBV19 and TRBJ2-7, reads DGGITQSPKYLFRKEGQNVTLSCEQNLNHDAMYWYRQDPGQGLRLIYYSQIVNDFQKGDIAEGYSVSREKKESFPLTVTSAQKNPTAFYLCASFSRDSAYEQYFGPGTRLTVT.

This clonotype has a count of ten or more. The chain recombines TRBV5-1 with TRBJ2-2, with D perhaps TRBD1 (6 bases). Deletions cut 4 bases from V and 1 base from J, with 17 bases between. This CDR3 is built from 17 residues. Per the germline V gene, CDR1 is SGHRS and CDR2 is YFSETQ. This CDR3 reads CASSLPPQGLNTGELFF. CDR3 DNA sequence: TGCGCCAGCAGCCTCCCCCCGCAGGGGCTGAACACCGGGGAGCTGTTTTTT.

This clonotype was detected ten times or more. This sequence joins TRBV7-2 and TRBJ2-6; D uncertain. The germline V gene encodes CDR1 SGHTA and CDR2 FQGNSA. V lost 5 bases and J lost 0, with 8 bases in between. The CDR3 is 15 amino acids. This CDR3 is CASSATTSGANVLTF. The DNA for the CDR3 is TGTGCCAGCAGCGCCACAACCTCTGGGGCCAACGTCCTGACTTTC.

The table lists this clonotype with many counts. This chain uses TRBV7-2 with TRBJ2-3; 9 nucleotides line up with TRBD2. The germline V gene has CDR1 SGHTA and CDR2 FQGNSA. The CDR3 is made up of 17 amino acids. Trimming took 3 bases from V and 4 from J; bases not matched to a gene: 11. This CDR3 is CASSFLLAGGRSDTQYF. Written as DNA, the CDR3 is TGTGCCAGCAGCTTCCTTCTCGCGGGGGGGCGCTCAGATACGCAGTATTTT.

V and J are TRBV18 and TRBJ2-5, with D uncertain. CDR1 is KGHSH and CDR2 is LQKENI in the germline V gene. Trimming took off 2 bases at V and 5 bases at J, with 6 bases between the two ends. This CDR3 comprises 12 residues. The CDR3 loop reads CASSPGPETQYF. The CDR3 nucleotides read TGTGCCAGCTCACCAGGGCCGGAGACCCAGTACTTC. Filled out from reference TRBV18 and TRBJ2-5, the complete variable domain reads NAGVMQNPRHLVRRRGQEARLRCSPMKGHSHVYWYRQLPEEGLKFMVYLQKENIIDESGMPKERFSAEFPKEGPSILRIQQVVRGDSAAYFCASSPGPETQYFGPGTRLLVL.

The chain joins TRBV19 to TRBJ2-5, with D perhaps given as TRBD1 or TRBD2 (5 bases each). The germline V gene has CDR1 LNHDA and CDR2 SQIVND (reference sequence). CDR3 size: 19 residues. The V end was cut by 4 bases, the J end by 2 bases, with 26 bases between. CDR3 residues: CASSTGRLGDSWRQETQYF. CDR3 in DNA: TGTGCCAGTAGTACGGGGCGGCTAGGTGACAGTTGGAGACAAGAGACCCAGTACTTC.

This clonotype was seen many times. This chain joins TRBV11-2 and TRBJ2-5; D gene ambiguous. V was cut by 3 bases and J by 4 bases, with 9 bases left in between. The CDR3 runs to 13 residues. Per germline, CDR1 SGHAT and CDR2 FQNNGV. The DNA of the CDR3 is TGTGCCAGCAGCTTTCTCCCGGCAGAGACCCAGTACTTC. It specifies CASSFLPAETQYF.